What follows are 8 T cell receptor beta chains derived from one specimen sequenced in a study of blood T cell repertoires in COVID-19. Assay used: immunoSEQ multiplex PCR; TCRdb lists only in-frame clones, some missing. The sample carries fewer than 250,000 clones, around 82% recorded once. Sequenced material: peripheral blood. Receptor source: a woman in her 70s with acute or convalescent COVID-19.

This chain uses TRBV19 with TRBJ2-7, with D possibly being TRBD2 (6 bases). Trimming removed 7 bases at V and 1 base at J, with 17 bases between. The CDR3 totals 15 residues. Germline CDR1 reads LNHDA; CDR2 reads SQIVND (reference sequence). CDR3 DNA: TGTGCCAGTACGGGGGAACAGACTGGTTCCTACGAGCAGTACTTC. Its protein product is CASTGEQTGSYEQYF.

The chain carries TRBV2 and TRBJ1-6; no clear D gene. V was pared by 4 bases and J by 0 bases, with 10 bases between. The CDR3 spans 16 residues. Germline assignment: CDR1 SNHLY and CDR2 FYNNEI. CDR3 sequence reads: CASSGDLSSYNSPLHF. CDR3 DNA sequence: TGTGCCAGCAGTGGAGATTTAAGCTCCTATAATTCACCCCTCCACTTT.

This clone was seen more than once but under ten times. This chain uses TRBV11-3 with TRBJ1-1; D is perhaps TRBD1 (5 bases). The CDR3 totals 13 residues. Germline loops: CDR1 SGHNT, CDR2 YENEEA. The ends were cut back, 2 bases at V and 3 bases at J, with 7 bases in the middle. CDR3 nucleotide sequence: TGTGCCAGCAGCTTAAGGGGATACACTGAAGCTTTCTTT. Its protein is CASSLRGYTEAFF.

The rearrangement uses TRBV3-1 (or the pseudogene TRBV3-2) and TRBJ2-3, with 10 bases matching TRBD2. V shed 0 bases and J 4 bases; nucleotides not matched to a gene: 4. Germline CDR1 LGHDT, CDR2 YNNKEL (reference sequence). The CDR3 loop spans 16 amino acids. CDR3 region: CASSQDASGGSDTQYF. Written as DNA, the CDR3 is TGTGCCAGCAGCCAAGATGCTAGCGGGGGTTCAGATACGCAGTATTTT.

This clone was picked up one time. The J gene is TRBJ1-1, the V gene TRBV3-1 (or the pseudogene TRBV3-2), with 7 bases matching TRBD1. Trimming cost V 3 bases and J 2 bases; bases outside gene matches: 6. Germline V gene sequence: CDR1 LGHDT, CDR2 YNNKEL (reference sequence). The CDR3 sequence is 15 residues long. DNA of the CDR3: TGTGCCAGCAGCCAGGGACAGTGGGGCAACACTGAAGCTTTCTTT. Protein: CASSQGQWGNTEAFF.

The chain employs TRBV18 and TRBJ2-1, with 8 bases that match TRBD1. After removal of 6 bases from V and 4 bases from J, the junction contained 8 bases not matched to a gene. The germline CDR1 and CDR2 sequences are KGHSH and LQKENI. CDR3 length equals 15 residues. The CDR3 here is CASSLGTGLYNEQFF. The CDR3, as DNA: TGTGCCAGCTCCTTGGGGACAGGATTATACAATGAGCAGTTCTTC.

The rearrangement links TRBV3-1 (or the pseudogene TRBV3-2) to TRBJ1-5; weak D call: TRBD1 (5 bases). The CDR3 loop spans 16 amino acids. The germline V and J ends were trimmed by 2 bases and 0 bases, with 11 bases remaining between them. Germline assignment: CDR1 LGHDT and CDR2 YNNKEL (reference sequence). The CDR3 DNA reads TGTGCCAGCAGCCAATCAGGGCTGCATAGCAATCAGCCCCAGCATTTT. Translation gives CASSQSGLHSNQPQHF.

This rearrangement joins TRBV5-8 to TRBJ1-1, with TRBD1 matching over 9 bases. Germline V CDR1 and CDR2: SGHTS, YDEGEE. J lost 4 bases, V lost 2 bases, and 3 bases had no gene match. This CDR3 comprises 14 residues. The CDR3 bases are TGTGCCAGCAGCTTAGGGACAGGGCTCACTGAAGCTTTCTTT. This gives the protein CASSLGTGLTEAFF.